This TCR beta chain came from a study of beta chain features in type 1 diabetes. Germline V CDR1 and CDR2: MNHNS, SASEGT. Between the trimmed V and J ends, which lost 7 bases and 7 bases, there was a span of 22 bases. The CDR3 covers 15 residues. Study-wide results and caveats: When Type 1 diabetes patients were examined, their TCRB CDR3s proved moderately but significantly shorter in all four CD4+ subsets. A pattern of fewer insertions and more deletions at VDJ junctions was seen in type 1 diabetes patients.

Notes on this clone: Its antigen is not known.

Purity above 95% was achieved in all sorted populations. Expressed TCRB transcripts got sequenced, as all isolated RNA was reverse transcribed. Sequencing was performed with immunoSEQ multiplex PCR; in TCRdb, only in-frame clones are kept and a portion is missing. The sample lists 52,000 or so clones, around 50% occurring once. This clonotype originated in a woman between 40 and 55 years old with type 1 diabetes. The genes are TRBV6-1 and TRBJ1-1; no firm D call. The specimen sequenced was Tregs from blood. CDR3 in DNA: TGTGCCAGCAACCGTCTCGCGAGGGTTGATAGTGAAGCTTTCTTT. Its translation: CASNRLARVDSEAFF.